This T cell receptor beta chain stems from a study of T-cell memory formation after mild COVID-19. About the research overall: Most TCR clusters belonged to a single donor.

In its sample, this clonotype was seen a few times. Its antigen is currently unknown. TCRdb used MiXCR to reprocess the 5' RACE reads, holding one entry per CDR3 protein. The sample records some 310,000 distinct CDR3 sequences, roughly 19% being singletons. The V end lost 6 bases, the J end lost 4 bases, and 12 bases lay between the germline ends. Germline V gene lookup returns CDR1 SQVTM and CDR2 ANQGSEA. CDR3 length equals 12 residues. Broader study findings: CD8+ contracting clones occupied EMRA, while CD4+ ones occupied mainly CM and EM.

The chain recombines TRBV29-1 with TRBJ1-1; no clear D gene. Sequencing was done on a sample of PBMCs or a T cell subset sorted from them (not recorded which). This receptor was obtained from a man in his late teens or twenties who had mild COVID-19 (a few samples of this study predate the infection). Cell type and time point are not known. In DNA form, the CDR3 reads TGCAGCGTGCTCACAGTTCCCACTGAAGCTTTCTTT. Amino acids: CSVLTVPTEAFF.